The 20 T cell receptor beta chains below were found in one sample sequenced in a study of glioma-infiltrating T cells. TCR alpha and beta CDR3 regions were amplified from RNA using iRepertoire nested multiplex PCR. TCRdb reanalysed the multiplex PCR reads using MiXCR and keeps one entry per CDR3 protein. The data hold roughly 42,000 distinct CDR3 sequences, with about 22% observed a single time. Specimen: glioma tissue, nonneoplastic brain tissue, or PBMCs (not recorded which). The source is a human donor with low-grade glioma or glioblastoma, undergoing nonglioma brain surgery, or in good health (not recorded which).

At least ten counts were recorded for this clonotype. V and J are TRBV5-4 and TRBJ2-5; weak D call: TRBD2 (6 bases). Germline CDR1 and CDR2: SGHNT and YYREEE (reference sequence). Trimming cost V 1 base and J 0 bases, with 7 bases left between them. The CDR3 is 14 residues long. CDR3 nucleotide sequence: TGTGCCAGCAGCTTGCCGGGGGACCAAGAGACCCAGTACTTC. It yields the protein CASSLPGDQETQYF. The whole variable domain, remainder taken from reference TRBV5-4 and TRBJ2-5, is ETGVTQSPTHLIKTRGQQVTLRCSSQSGHNTVSWYQQALGQGPQFIFQYYREEENGRGNFPPRFSGLQFPNYSSELNVNALELDDSALYLCASSLPGDQETQYFGPGTRLLVL.

Judged by abundance, this clonotype is medium-sized. The V and J genes are TRBV27 and TRBJ2-7; TRBD1 agrees at 7 bases. In germline, CDR1 is MNHEY, CDR2 SMNVEV (reference sequence). CDR3 size: 14 residues. Trimming removed 6 bases from V and 12 bases from J; junction bases left unmatched: 17. Here the CDR3 reads CASRPDRRTTPLYF. The CDR3 DNA reads as TGTGCCAGCAGACCGGACAGGAGAACTACCCCGCTGTACTTC.

As to this clonotype: This may stem from a read error, because a much larger clone lies one nucleotide away. The chain employs TRBV2 and TRBJ2-1; 9 bases are shared with TRBD1. This CDR3 has 15 amino acids. Germline V gives CDR1 SNHLY, CDR2 FYNNEI. The CDR3 is CASSVGTGFYNEQLF. DNA of the CDR3: TGTGCCAGCAGTGTTGGGACAGGGTTCTACAATGAGCAGCTCTTC. Full variable domain (outside the CDR3, taken from reference TRBV2 and TRBJ2-1): EPEVTQTPSHQVTQMGQEVILRCVPISNHLYFYWYRQILGQKVEFLVSFYNNEISEKSEIFDDQFSVERPDGSNFTLKIRSTKLEDSAMYFCASSVGTGFYNEQLFGPGTRLTVL.

This sequence joins TRBV19 and TRBJ1-5; D call uncertain. The germline V gene has CDR1 LNHDA and CDR2 SQIVND (reference sequence). V lost 6 bases to trimming and J lost 4 bases, with 7 bases between them. This CDR3 spans 12 amino acids. This CDR3 reads CASRRGNQPQHF. The CDR3 coding sequence is TGTGCCAGTAGGCGAGGAAATCAGCCCCAGCATTTT.

By share, this clonotype ranks as medium-sized. The chain joins TRBV6-2 or TRBV6-3 to TRBJ2-1, with no clear D. This CDR3 comprises 13 residues. Trimming removed 2 bases at V and 5 bases at J, with 7 bases between. The germline gives CDR1 MNHEY, CDR2 SVGEGT. The CDR3 protein is CASSYRPNNEQFF. CDR3 DNA: TGTGCCAGCAGTTACAGGCCTAACAATGAGCAGTTCTTC.

Ten or more counts support this clonotype. The chain joins TRBV6-2 or TRBV6-3 to TRBJ1-1; 9 bases match TRBD1. Per the germline V gene, CDR1 is MNHEY and CDR2 is SVGEGT. CDR3 length: 18 residues. The J segment lost 0 bases and the V segment lost 2 bases, leaving 10 bases of the junction unmatched. CDR3: CASSYKLGQGLMNTEAFF. CDR3 DNA: TGTGCCAGCAGTTACAAACTTGGACAGGGGTTAATGAACACTGAAGCTTTCTTT.

The table lists this clonotype with a few counts. The chain is built from TRBV5-1 and TRBJ2-5, with D unresolved. This CDR3 has 15 amino acids. Trimming shortened V by 3 bases and J by 4 bases, and 16 bases separated the two germline ends. Germline CDR1 and CDR2: SGHRS and YFSETQ. CDR3 DNA sequence: TGCGCCAGCAGCTCCGATCTAGTCGCCGGAGAGACCCAGTACTTC. Translating it yields CASSSDLVAGETQYF.

This clonotype was seen more than once but under ten times. This chain joins TRBV7-3 and TRBJ1-1; no definite D call. V was shortened by 5 bases and J by 2 bases, with 9 bases between the two germline ends. CDR3 length: 13 residues. Germline V CDR1 and CDR2: SGHTA, FQGTGA. CDR3 DNA sequence: TGTGCCAGCAGCCAGTGGTCCAACACTGAAGCTTTCTTT. As protein: CASSQWSNTEAFF.

The table lists this clonotype with a few counts. Just one base apart from a much larger clone, this may be a read error. This chain links TRBV2 with TRBJ2-7; D gene unclear. This CDR3 comprises 13 residues. Germline-derived CDR1 and CDR2 are SNHLY and FYNNEI. The chain's CDR3 is CASSSDGSYGQYF. CDR3 nucleotide sequence: TGTGCCAGTAGCTCGGACGGCTCCTACGGGCAGTACTTC.

This clonotype was seen ten or more times. This sequence joins TRBV18 and TRBJ1-1, with a tentative D call TRBD1 (6 bases). The V end lost 1 base, the J end lost 3 bases, and 12 bases lay between the germline ends. The CDR3 has 15 residues. Per the germline V gene, CDR1 is KGHSH and CDR2 is LQKENI. CDR3 residues: CASSPRQVEYTEAFF. In DNA, the CDR3 is TGTGCCAGCTCACCACGACAGGTGGAGTACACTGAAGCTTTCTTT.

The gene calls are TRBV3-1 and TRBJ2-3, with 10 bases lining up with TRBD2. V was pared by 0 bases and J by 4 bases, with 28 bases of the junction left unmatched. This CDR3 contains 24 residues. Germline lookup yields CDR1 LGHDT and CDR2 YNNKEL (reference sequence). The CDR3 DNA reads TGTGCCAGCAGCCAAGACTGGTCAGCTACCGAACTAGCGGGATCCCCTACACATCCAGATACGCAGTATTTT. Translating gives CASSQDWSATELAGSPTHPDTQYF.

This rearrangement joins TRBV6-6 to TRBJ1-1; D call uncertain. Trimming pared 8 bases from V and 4 bases from J, leaving 14 bases between. In germline, CDR1 is MNHNY, CDR2 SVGAGI (reference sequence). CDR3 length: 13 amino acids. The CDR3 sequence is CASQPDISTEAFF. DNA of the CDR3: TGTGCCAGCCAGCCAGATATAAGCACTGAAGCTTTCTTT.

This clonotype was observed many times. The rearrangement uses TRBV6-2 or TRBV6-3 and TRBJ2-5; 12 bases agree with TRBD2. The CDR3 extends over 16 amino acids. Losses at the gene ends were 2 bases for V and 5 bases for J; bases not matched to a gene: 6. Germline-derived CDR1 and CDR2 are MNHEY and SVGEGT. CDR3 DNA: TGTGCCAGCAGTTACGGACTAGCGGGGTTGGGGGAGACCCAGTACTTC. Translating gives CASSYGLAGLGETQYF.

In its sample, this clonotype is medium-sized. V gene TRBV6-1 combines with J gene TRBJ2-5; TRBD2 matches at 7 bases. Per the germline V gene, CDR1 is MNHNS and CDR2 is SASEGT. The CDR3 loop spans 13 amino acids. Losses at the gene ends were 5 bases for V and 4 bases for J; bases not matched to a gene: 4. The CDR3 protein is CASSRTSVETQYF. The CDR3 nucleotides read TGTGCCAGCAGTCGTACTAGCGTAGAGACCCAGTACTTC.

Only one count was recorded for this clonotype. A single base separates this from a much larger clone, so it may be a read error. The V gene is TRBV2, the J gene TRBJ1-1; 9 bases fit TRBD1. The germline gives CDR1 SNHLY, CDR2 FYNNEI. CDR3 length: 14 residues. Trimming took 6 bases from V and 5 from J; bases not matched to a gene: 7. This CDR3 is CASRPTGGRTEAFF. Written as DNA, the CDR3 is TGTGCCAGCAGACCGACAGGGGGTAGAACTGAAGCTTTCTTT.

There are many counts of this clonotype. The chain combines TRBV3-1 with TRBJ1-2; D gene unclear. Germline lookup yields CDR1 LGHDT and CDR2 YNNKEL (reference sequence). There are 13 residues in the CDR3. Deletions cut 6 bases from V and 1 base from J, with 9 bases between. The CDR3 DNA reads as TGTGCCAGCAGAGAAGACAATAACTATGGCTACACCTTC. Translation gives CASREDNNYGYTF. Full variable domain (outside the CDR3, taken from reference TRBV3-1 and TRBJ1-2): DTAVSQTPKYLVTQMGNDKSIKCEQNLGHDTMYWYKQDSKKFLKIMFSYNNKELIINETVPNRFSPKSPDKAHLNLHINSLELGDSAVYFCASREDNNYGYTFGSGTRLTVV.

This clonotype occurred many times. The rearrangement uses TRBV6-1 and TRBJ2-7, with 8 bases fitting TRBD1. Trimming removed 6 bases from V and 4 bases from J; junction bases left unmatched: 14. The CDR3 spans 16 residues. Germline V gene data show CDR1 as MNHNS and CDR2 as SASEGT. The CDR3 is CASRKEGGQGVYEQYF. CDR3 coding DNA: TGTGCCAGCAGAAAAGAAGGCGGACAGGGTGTTTACGAGCAGTACTTC.

V gene TRBV5-4 combines with J gene TRBJ2-7; 9 bases map to TRBD1. The CDR3 loop spans 15 amino acids. CDR1 is SGHNT, CDR2 YYREEE, per germline (reference sequence). With 4 bases clipped from V and 3 bases from J, the junction kept 8 bases outside the gene matches. In nucleotides, the CDR3 is TGTGCCAGCAGCGATACCGGGACAGGGTACTACGAGCAGTACGTC. Translation gives CASSDTGTGYYEQYV.

This clonotype was seen a few times. One junction end does not reproduce the germline sequence, and a read error may be involved. The chain links TRBV2 to TRBJ2-1, with D maybe TRBD1 (6 bases). The CDR3 loop spans 13 amino acids. Germline values: CDR1 SNHLY, CDR2 FYNNEI. The CDR3 bases are TGTGCCAGCAGTGAAGAAAGCGCTGGACAGTTGCTCTTC. It translates to CASSEESAGQLLF.

This clonotype has only a few counts. This chain uses TRBV4-1 with TRBJ2-1; either TRBD1 or TRBD2 may fit D (5 bases each). Germline V lookup: CDR1 MGHRA, CDR2 YSYEKL. Trimming left V 5 bases short and J 7 bases short, with 21 bases between. CDR3 size: 16 residues. The CDR3: CASSIRPGPGPNEQFF. In DNA, the CDR3 is TGCGCCAGCAGCATTCGCCCGGGACCGGGGCCGAATGAGCAGTTCTTC.